This is a list of T cell receptor beta chains from one sample in a study of T-cell memory formation after mild COVID-19. TCRdb used MiXCR to reprocess the 5' RACE reads, holding one entry per CDR3 protein. Of about 320,000 distinct CDR3 sequences listed, roughly an eighth are singletons. The sample taken for sequencing was PBMCs or a T cell subset sorted from them (not recorded which). Receptors originate from a man aged 18 to 30 who had mild COVID-19 (a few samples of this study predate the infection). Cell type and time point are not known. The CDR3 runs from the conserved cysteine through the conserved F or W. D genes are given only for firm matches. Size tells how often a clone was seen (once, few, many) or the class of an expanded clone, and some rows leave it out.

j_call clone_size v_call d_call cdr3_aa cdr3_nt
TRBJ2-5 few TRBV5-6 NA CASSLVSAVWQTQYF TGTGCCAGCAGCTTGGTATCAGCCGTGTGGCAGACCCAGTACTTC
TRBJ2-4 NA TRBV4-1 TRBD1 CASSQPFRDRENIQYF TGCGCCAGCAGCCAGCCGTTCCGGGACAGAGAAAACATTCAGTACTTC
TRBJ2-1 few TRBV12-3/TRBV12-4 NA CASSFLTGDFRQLYNEQFF TGTGCCAGCAGTTTCCTTACAGGTGATTTCCGGCAGCTCTACAATGAGCAGTTCTTC
TRBJ2-1 NA TRBV3-1 NA CASSQGRVAEQFF TGTGCCAGCAGCCAAGGGAGGGTGGCCGAGCAGTTCTTC
TRBJ2-2 NA TRBV4-2 TRBD2 CASSPPQLAGEFTGELFF TGTGCCAGCAGCCCTCCTCAACTAGCGGGGGAATTCACCGGGGAGCTGTTTTTT
TRBJ2-7 NA TRBV4-2 NA CASSPKVLYEQYF TGTGCCAGCAGCCCGAAGGTACTCTACGAGCAGTACTTC
TRBJ1-4 NA TRBV5-1 NA CASSLADGNEKLFF TGCGCCAGCAGCTTGGCGGACGGTAATGAAAAACTGTTTTTT
TRBJ2-7 few TRBV3-1 NA CASSQDVASYEQYF TGTGCCAGCAGCCAAGATGTGGCCTCCTACGAGCAGTACTTC
TRBJ2-3 many TRBV5-1 TRBD1 CASSSDRGTSTDTQYF TGCGCCAGCAGCTCGGACAGGGGGACCTCCACAGATACGCAGTATTTT
TRBJ1-5 few TRBV24-1 NA CATLDIRDNQPQHF TGTGCCACGTTGGATATCCGGGACAATCAGCCCCAGCATTTT
TRBJ2-5 many TRBV5-1 NA CASSPQGNQETQYF TGCGCCAGCAGCCCACAGGGTAACCAAGAGACCCAGTACTTC
TRBJ2-7 NA TRBV30 TRBD1 CAWSGTVLSYEQYF TGTGCCTGGAGCGGGACAGTCCTCTCCTACGAGCAGTACTTC
TRBJ2-4 NA TRBV2 NA CASSEQPIAKNIQYF TGTGCCAGCAGTGAACAGCCCATAGCCAAAAACATTCAGTACTTC
TRBJ1-5 few TRBV2 NA CASRATGRYNQPQHF TGTGCCAGCAGAGCGACAGGCCGTTACAATCAGCCCCAGCATTTT
TRBJ1-1 few TRBV7-9 TRBD1 CASSALGQGTTEAFF TGTGCCAGCAGCGCCTTGGGACAGGGCACCACTGAAGCTTTCTTT
TRBJ2-7 NA TRBV3-1 NA CASSSLGGGGEQYF TGTGCCAGCAGCTCCTTGGGAGGGGGTGGCGAGCAGTACTTC
TRBJ1-1 few TRBV5-1 NA CASSRAADTEAFF TGCGCCAGCAGCAGGGCAGCAGACACTGAAGCTTTCTTT
TRBJ2-7 NA TRBV9 TRBD1 CASSVRRGQGLSEQYF TGTGCCAGCAGCGTGAGGAGGGGACAGGGGTTGTCCGAGCAGTACTTC
TRBJ1-2 NA TRBV7-2 NA CASSLGFNYGYTF TGTGCCAGCAGCTTAGGGTTTAACTATGGCTACACCTTC
TRBJ2-1 NA TRBV7-3 NA CASSSRQYNEQFF TGTGCCAGCAGCTCCAGACAGTACAATGAGCAGTTCTTC
TRBJ1-4 NA TRBV5-5 NA CASSLPGPNEKLFF TGTGCCAGCAGCTTGCCCGGGCCTAATGAAAAACTGTTTTTT
TRBJ2-4 NA TRBV10-3 TRBD1 CAIMGTGQNIQYF TGTGCCATCATGGGGACAGGGCAAAACATTCAGTACTTC
TRBJ1-2 NA TRBV5-1 TRBD1 CASSSGQGGGYTF TGCGCCAGCAGCTCGGGACAGGGAGGTGGCTACACCTTC
TRBJ1-1 NA TRBV4-2 NA CASSQDLTGTTEAFF TGTGCCAGCAGCCAGGATCTGACCGGGACCACTGAAGCTTTCTTT
TRBJ2-5 many TRBV5-1 TRBD1 CASSPGQYQETQYF TGCGCCAGCAGCCCGGGACAGTACCAAGAGACCCAGTACTTC
TRBJ2-7 many TRBV6-2/TRBV6-3 NA CASSYFQEQYF TGTGCCAGCAGTTACTTCCAGGAGCAGTACTTC
TRBJ2-2 few TRBV4-3 TRBD2 CASSQEAGGGELFF TGCGCCAGCAGCCAGGAAGCGGGAGGCGGGGAGCTGTTTTTT
TRBJ1-6 many TRBV9 NA CASSVAATRYNSPLHF TGTGCCAGCAGCGTAGCGGCCACCCGATATAATTCACCCCTCCACTTT
TRBJ1-5 few TRBV7-9 NA CASGIRNQPQHF TGTGCCAGCGGGATTCGCAATCAGCCCCAGCATTTT
TRBJ1-5 NA TRBV10-3 NA CAISDYSNQPQHF TGTGCCATCAGTGACTATAGCAATCAGCCCCAGCATTTT
TRBJ1-1 NA TRBV5-6 NA CASREMGGPLNTEAFF TGTGCCAGCAGGGAAATGGGGGGGCCACTGAACACTGAAGCTTTCTTT
TRBJ2-3 NA TRBV10-3 TRBD2 CAISPGPSGVTDTQYF TGTGCCATCAGCCCTGGCCCTAGCGGGGTCACAGATACGCAGTATTTT
TRBJ2-5 few TRBV20-1 NA CSANAEPVETQYF TGCAGTGCTAATGCGGAGCCCGTGGAGACCCAGTACTTC
TRBJ1-5 NA TRBV6-5 TRBD1 CASSYSSTGNQPQHF TGTGCCAGCAGTTACTCTTCGACAGGGAATCAGCCCCAGCATTTT
TRBJ2-1 NA TRBV12-3/TRBV12-4 TRBD2 CASSSWTSENNEQFF TGTGCCAGCAGTTCCTGGACTAGCGAAAACAATGAGCAGTTCTTC
TRBJ1-2 NA TRBV6-1 NA CASSAPGSVYGYTF TGTGCCAGCAGTGCTCCAGGGTCTGTCTATGGCTACACCTTC
TRBJ2-3 NA TRBV18 NA CASPPTVSTDTQYF TGTGCCAGCCCCCCGACAGTTAGCACAGATACGCAGTATTTT
TRBJ2-5 NA TRBV5-1 TRBD1 CASSFAPQRTGPQETQYF TGCGCCAGCAGCTTTGCGCCACAAAGGACAGGGCCCCAAGAGACCCAGTACTTC
TRBJ2-1 many TRBV5-5 TRBD1 CASSLETGTYNEQFF TGTGCCAGCAGCTTGGAGACAGGGACATACAATGAGCAGTTCTTC
TRBJ2-7 NA TRBV4-1 NA CASSQGSQPSYEQYF TGCGCCAGCAGCCAAGGCTCACAGCCGTCCTACGAGCAGTACTTC
TRBJ2-6 few TRBV7-2 NA CASSPQTSSGANVLTF TGTGCCAGCAGCCCGCAGACTAGCTCTGGGGCCAACGTCCTGACTTTC
TRBJ1-1 NA TRBV4-1 NA CASSQVQGTEAFF TGCGCCAGCAGCCAAGTCCAGGGAACGGAAGCTTTCTTT